There are a few counts of the clone carrying this T cell receptor (beta chain). Its antigen is still unknown. Researchers used 5'RACE with constant-segment primers to make TCR alpha and TCR beta cDNA libraries that carry sample barcodes and UMIs. TCRdb fed the 5' RACE reads into MiXCR, producing one record per CDR3 protein. The repertoire holds 160,000 or so distinct CDR3 sequences, around a third seen once, with around 13% in the top ten. This specimen comes from a study of T-cell memory formation after mild COVID-19. Study-wide context: TCR clusters were mostly donor specific.

The CDR3 runs 15 residues. The V and J ends lost 1 base and 6 bases, in that order; junction bases with no gene match: 4. Study-wide points: Second-wave clones that peaked on day 37 lacked confirmed SARS-CoV-2 specificity. The study found contracting CD4+ clones mainly in CM and EM and contracting CD8+ clones in EMRA.

The sample comprised PBMCs or a T cell subset sorted from them (not recorded which). The TCR sequence derives from an adult woman who had mild COVID-19 (a few samples of this study predate the infection). Cell type and time point are not known. The chain links TRBV12-3 or TRBV12-4 to TRBJ2-2, with 8 bases matching TRBD2. CDR3 loop: CASSLEVGLAGELFF. In nucleotides, the CDR3 is TGTGCCAGCAGTTTAGAGGTGGGACTAGCCGGGGAGCTGTTTTTT.